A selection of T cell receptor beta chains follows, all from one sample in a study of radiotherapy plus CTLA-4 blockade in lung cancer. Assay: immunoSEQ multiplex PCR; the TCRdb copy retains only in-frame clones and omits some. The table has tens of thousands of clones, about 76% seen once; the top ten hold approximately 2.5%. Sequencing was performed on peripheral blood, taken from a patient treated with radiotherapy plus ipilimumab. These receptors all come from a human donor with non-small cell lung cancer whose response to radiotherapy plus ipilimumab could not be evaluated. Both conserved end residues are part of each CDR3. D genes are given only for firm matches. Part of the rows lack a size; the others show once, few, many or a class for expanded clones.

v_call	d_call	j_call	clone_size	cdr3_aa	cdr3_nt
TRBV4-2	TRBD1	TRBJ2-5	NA	CASSQVRGTGEGETQYF	TGTGCCAGCAGCCAAGTCAGAGGGACAGGGGAGGGAGAGACCCAGTACTTC
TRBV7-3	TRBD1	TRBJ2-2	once	CASSLWTGGPEAGELFF	TGTGCCAGCAGCTTATGGACAGGGGGCCCTGAGGCCGGGGAGCTGTTTTTT
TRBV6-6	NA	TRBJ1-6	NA	CASLSLEGRGSPLHF	TGTGCCAGTCTTAGCCTGGAAGGACGGGGTTCACCCCTCCACTTT
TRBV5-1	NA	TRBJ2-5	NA	CASSFTPQETQYF	TGCGCCAGCAGCTTTACACCTCAGGAGACCCAGTACTTC
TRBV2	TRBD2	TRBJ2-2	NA	CASSGTSGGDGELFF	TGTGCCAGCAGTGGGACTAGCGGGGGCGACGGGGAGCTGTTTTTT
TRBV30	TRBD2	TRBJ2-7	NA	CAWRGLAGGRSSYEQYF	TGTGCCTGGAGGGGTCTGGCGGGGGGAAGGAGCTCCTACGAGCAGTACTTC
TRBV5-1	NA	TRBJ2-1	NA	CASSFQSDQTEQFF	TGCGCCAGCAGCTTCCAATCCGACCAGACAGAGCAGTTCTTC
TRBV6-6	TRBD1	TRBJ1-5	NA	CASSFPGQGNQPQHF	TGTGCCAGCAGTTTCCCGGGACAGGGGAACCAGCCCCAGCATTTT
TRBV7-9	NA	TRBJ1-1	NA	CASSPIIGNWDTEAFF	TGTGCCAGCAGCCCCATCATCGGGAATTGGGACACTGAAGCTTTCTTT
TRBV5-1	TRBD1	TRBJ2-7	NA	CASSLEGQVYNEQYF	TGCGCCAGCAGCTTGGAGGGACAGGTCTATAACGAGCAGTACTTC
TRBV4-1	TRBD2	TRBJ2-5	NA	CASTPTSGGAETQYF	TGCGCCAGCACCCCAACTAGCGGGGGGGCGGAGACCCAGTACTTC
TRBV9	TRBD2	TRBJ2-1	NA	CASSVKGLANEQFF	TGTGCCAGCAGCGTAAAGGGACTAGCGAATGAGCAGTTCTTC
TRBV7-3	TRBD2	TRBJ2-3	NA	CASSLKRGGTDTQYF	TGTGCCAGCAGCTTAAAGCGGGGGGGCACAGATACGCAGTATTTT
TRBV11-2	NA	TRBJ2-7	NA	CASSLDRGVYEQYF	TGTGCCAGCAGCTTAGACAGGGGAGTATACGAGCAGTACTTC
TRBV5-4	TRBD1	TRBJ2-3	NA	CASLRDSNTDTQYF	TGTGCCAGCTTAAGGGACAGTAACACAGATACGCAGTATTTT
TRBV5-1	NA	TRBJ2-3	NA	CASSLRDSGTHTQYF	TGCGCCAGCAGCCTCCGGGACTCGGGCACCCATACGCAGTATTTT
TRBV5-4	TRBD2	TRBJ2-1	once	CASSYSGGQYNEQFF	TGTGCCAGCAGTTACAGCGGGGGGCAGTACAATGAGCAGTTCTTC
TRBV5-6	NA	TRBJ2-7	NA	CASSLDPTDSYEQYF	TGTGCCAGCAGCCTAGATCCGACAGATTCCTACGAGCAGTACTTC
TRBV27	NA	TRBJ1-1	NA	CASRGQGITEAFF	TGTGCCAGCAGGGGGCAGGGGATTACTGAAGCTTTCTTT
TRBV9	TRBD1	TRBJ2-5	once	CASSGLGTGKETQYF	TGTGCCAGCAGTGGATTAGGGACAGGAAAAGAGACCCAGTACTTC
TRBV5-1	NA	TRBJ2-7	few	CASSLAFGLPTYEQYF	TGCGCCAGCAGCTTGGCCTTCGGACTACCTACCTACGAGCAGTACTTC
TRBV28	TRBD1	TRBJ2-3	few	CASSPPGQTTDTQYF	TGTGCCAGCAGTCCTCCGGGACAGACCACAGATACGCAGTATTTT
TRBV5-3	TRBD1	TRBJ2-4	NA	CARSGGQGAGGNIQYF	TGTGCCAGAAGCGGAGGACAGGGGGCGGGTGGAAACATTCAGTACTTC
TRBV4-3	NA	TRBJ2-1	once	CASSLGQVGGNEQFF	TGCGCCAGCAGCCTAGGGCAAGTTGGGGGGAATGAGCAGTTCTTC
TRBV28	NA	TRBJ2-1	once	CAIQYRPYNEQFF	TGTGCCATCCAGTACCGCCCCTACAATGAGCAGTTCTTC
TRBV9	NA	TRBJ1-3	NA	CASSGNYDDRPLDTIYF	TGTGCCAGCAGCGGAAATTACGACGACAGGCCTTTAGACACCATATATTTT
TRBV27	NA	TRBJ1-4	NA	CASSLTPATNEKLFF	TGTGCCAGCAGTCTTACTCCCGCAACTAATGAAAAACTGTTTTTT
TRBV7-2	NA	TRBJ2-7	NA	CASSLVASVYEQYF	TGTGCCAGCAGCTTAGTGGCTAGCGTGTACGAGCAGTACTTC
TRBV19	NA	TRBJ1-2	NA	CASSTGPGLNYGYTF	TGTGCCAGTAGCACTGGTCCAGGGTTAAACTATGGCTACACCTTC
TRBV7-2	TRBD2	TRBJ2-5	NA	CASSLLAGIETQYF	TGTGCCAGCAGCCTACTAGCGGGGATTGAGACCCAGTACTTC
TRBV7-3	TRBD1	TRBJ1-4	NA	CASSLKWDRVVEKLFF	TGTGCCAGCAGCTTAAAGTGGGACAGGGTGGTCGAAAAACTGTTTTTT
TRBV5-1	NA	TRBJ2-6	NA	CASSLGVSGANVLTF	TGCGCCAGCAGCTTGGGCGTCTCTGGGGCCAACGTCCTGACTTTC
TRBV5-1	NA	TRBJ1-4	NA	CASSLVPAGTNEKLFF	TGCGCCAGCAGCTTGGTTCCGGCAGGGACTAATGAAAAACTGTTTTTT
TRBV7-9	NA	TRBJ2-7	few	CASSLDGLSYEQYF	TGTGCCAGCAGCTTAGATGGACTTTCCTACGAGCAGTACTTC
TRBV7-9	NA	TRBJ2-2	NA	CASSRDQNTGELFF	TGTGCCAGCAGCCGAGATCAGAACACCGGGGAGCTGTTTTTT
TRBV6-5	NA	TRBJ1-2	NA	CASSYPGHRSTF	TGTGCCAGCAGTTACCCGGGACACCGGTCCACCTTC